The 2 T cell receptor beta chains in this list originate from one sample, sequenced in a study of blood T cell repertoires in COVID-19 (dated by TCRdb to the early 2020s). The method was the immunoSEQ multiplex PCR assay. Here the immuneACCESS table is served through TCRdb, limited to in-frame sequences with V and J called. Missing clones are a known gap in these copies; in checked studies unresolved V genes cover under half, and the rest lacks a known reason. In this sample the table shows over 150,000 clones, more than 75% of which occur a single time. The ten top clones hold approximately 0.6% of the sample. The specimen was peripheral blood. The receptor source for this set is a man between 60 and 75 years old with COVID-19, enrolled during active disease.

The chain recombines TRBV28 with TRBJ1-2; D gene unclear. Trimming left V 2 bases short and J 2 bases short, with 9 bases between. The CDR3 is 14 residues long. Germline V gene data show CDR1 as MDHEN and CDR2 as SYDVKM. CDR3: CASSLAPGNYGYTF. The DNA of the CDR3 is TGTGCCAGCAGTTTAGCGCCAGGAAACTATGGCTACACCTTC.

The chain has TRBV6-5 and TRBJ1-1, with D tentatively TRBD1 (5 bases). Trimming cost V 2 bases and J 3 bases, with 7 bases left between them. The germline V gene encodes CDR1 MNHEY and CDR2 SVGAGI. The CDR3 loop spans 13 amino acids. Written as DNA, the CDR3 is TGTGCCAGCAGTTACACAGGCCACACTGAAGCTTTCTTT. This translates into CASSYTGHTEAFF.